Listed below are T cell receptor beta chains from one sample, sequenced in a study of cytomegalovirus exposure and HLA in healthy donors. TCRdb's table, derived via immunoSEQ multiplex PCR, lists solely in-frame clones and lacks some. This table has approximately 170,000 clones, roughly 79% appearing once. Input material: PBMCs. These receptors were obtained from a young woman in good health and CMV-seropositive. The CDR3 runs from the conserved cysteine through the conserved F or W. Fields, in order: D gene, V gene, clone size, J gene, CDR3 protein, CDR3 DNA. D genes are given only for firm matches. Part of the rows lack a size; the others show once, few, many or a class for expanded clones.

D gene: -; V gene: TRBV4-3; clone size: -; J gene: TRBJ2-2; CDR3 protein: CASSPLGSGELFF; CDR3 DNA: TGCGCCAGCAGCCCTCTCGGGAGCGGGGAGCTGTTTTTT
D gene: TRBD1; V gene: TRBV30; clone size: -; J gene: TRBJ2-3; CDR3 protein: CAWVPGQGPTDTQYF; CDR3 DNA: TGTGCCTGGGTCCCGGGACAGGGTCCGACAGATACGCAGTATTTT
D gene: -; V gene: TRBV7-2; clone size: once; J gene: TRBJ2-7; CDR3 protein: CASSGLRGGPTEQYF; CDR3 DNA: TGTGCCAGCAGCGGCCTACGTGGAGGGCCCACCGAGCAGTACTTC
D gene: -; V gene: TRBV5-6; clone size: few; J gene: TRBJ2-7; CDR3 protein: CASSSTGIGGYEQYF; CDR3 DNA: TGTGCCAGCAGCTCGACCGGGATCGGGGGTTACGAGCAGTACTTC
D gene: -; V gene: TRBV9; clone size: -; J gene: TRBJ1-2; CDR3 protein: CASSVANRVLGSDGYTF; CDR3 DNA: TGTGCCAGCAGCGTAGCTAACCGGGTTTTGGGTTCTGATGGCTACACCTTC
D gene: TRBD2; V gene: TRBV7-2; clone size: -; J gene: TRBJ2-3; CDR3 protein: CASSFARLAGADTQYF; CDR3 DNA: TGTGCCAGCAGCTTCGCGAGACTAGCGGGAGCGGATACGCAGTATTTT
D gene: TRBD1; V gene: TRBV9; clone size: -; J gene: TRBJ1-1; CDR3 protein: CASSVGLTGPTEAFF; CDR3 DNA: TGTGCCAGCAGCGTAGGTTTGACAGGGCCCACTGAAGCTTTCTTT
D gene: TRBD1; V gene: TRBV25-1; clone size: -; J gene: TRBJ1-1; CDR3 protein: CASSEYTGTGDTEAFF; CDR3 DNA: TGTGCCAGCAGCGAGTATACCGGGACAGGGGACACTGAAGCTTTCTTT
D gene: -; V gene: TRBV4-3; clone size: -; J gene: TRBJ1-1; CDR3 protein: CASSQGAVQNTEAFF; CDR3 DNA: TGCGCCAGCAGCCAAGGTGCAGTTCAAAACACTGAAGCTTTCTTT
D gene: -; V gene: TRBV5-1; clone size: few; J gene: TRBJ1-2; CDR3 protein: CASSWRVGYGYTF; CDR3 DNA: TGCGCCAGCAGCTGGCGGGTAGGGTATGGCTACACCTTC
D gene: -; V gene: TRBV2; clone size: -; J gene: TRBJ2-3; CDR3 protein: CASSARGLGTDTQYF; CDR3 DNA: TGTGCCAGCAGTGCCCGGGGACTGGGCACAGATACGCAGTATTTT
D gene: -; V gene: TRBV15; clone size: -; J gene: TRBJ2-5; CDR3 protein: CAAGQQETQYF; CDR3 DNA: TGTGCCGCAGGACAACAAGAGACCCAGTACTTC
D gene: TRBD1; V gene: TRBV5-1; clone size: -; J gene: TRBJ2-7; CDR3 protein: CASSHGQGAYEQYF; CDR3 DNA: TGCGCCAGCAGCCATGGACAGGGGGCCTACGAGCAGTACTTC
D gene: -; V gene: TRBV6-5; clone size: -; J gene: TRBJ2-7; CDR3 protein: CASSYRQGGYEQYF; CDR3 DNA: TGTGCCAGCAGTTATAGACAGGGAGGCTACGAGCAGTACTTC
D gene: TRBD2; V gene: TRBV6-5; clone size: -; J gene: TRBJ2-7; CDR3 protein: CASSYTSGGYEQYF; CDR3 DNA: TGTGCCAGCAGTTACACTAGCGGGGGTTACGAGCAGTACTTC
D gene: -; V gene: TRBV30; clone size: -; J gene: TRBJ1-1; CDR3 protein: CAWSALGGSYTEAFF; CDR3 DNA: TGTGCCTGGAGTGCTCTCGGGGGGAGTTACACTGAAGCTTTCTTT
D gene: TRBD2; V gene: TRBV5-4; clone size: few; J gene: TRBJ2-1; CDR3 protein: CASSDGTSGLGMGSYNEQFF; CDR3 DNA: TGTGCCAGCAGCGACGGGACTAGCGGTCTAGGGATGGGCTCCTACAATGAGCAGTTCTTC
D gene: TRBD2; V gene: TRBV9; clone size: few; J gene: TRBJ2-4; CDR3 protein: CASSAPGTSGQNIQYF; CDR3 DNA: TGTGCCAGCAGTGCACCCGGGACTAGCGGGCAAAACATTCAGTACTTC
D gene: -; V gene: TRBV7-6; clone size: -; J gene: TRBJ2-7; CDR3 protein: CASSLFANSRAGTSSSYEQYF; CDR3 DNA: TGTGCCAGCAGCTTATTCGCGAATTCCCGAGCCGGGACAAGTAGCTCCTACGAGCAGTACTTC
D gene: -; V gene: TRBV6-5; clone size: -; J gene: TRBJ2-7; CDR3 protein: CASSPRGFYEQYF; CDR3 DNA: TGTGCCAGCAGCCCCCGGGGGTTCTACGAGCAGTACTTC
D gene: -; V gene: TRBV4-2; clone size: -; J gene: TRBJ1-6; CDR3 protein: CASSQDWGDSPLHF; CDR3 DNA: TGTGCCAGCAGCCAAGATTGGGGGGATTCACCCCTCCACTTT
D gene: TRBD1; V gene: TRBV10-1; clone size: -; J gene: TRBJ2-7; CDR3 protein: CASSGPTGGSEQYF; CDR3 DNA: TGCGCCAGCAGTGGTCCGACAGGGGGCAGCGAGCAGTACTTC
D gene: -; V gene: TRBV5-1; clone size: -; J gene: TRBJ1-1; CDR3 protein: CASSMKGSTEAFF; CDR3 DNA: TGCGCCAGCAGCATGAAGGGGTCCACTGAAGCTTTCTTT
D gene: -; V gene: TRBV19; clone size: -; J gene: TRBJ2-5; CDR3 protein: CASSISRWETQYF; CDR3 DNA: TGTGCCAGTAGTATATCTCGGTGGGAGACCCAGTACTTC
D gene: TRBD1; V gene: TRBV4-3; clone size: once; J gene: TRBJ1-3; CDR3 protein: CASTADRGTGNTIYF; CDR3 DNA: TGCGCCAGCACCGCGGACAGGGGCACTGGAAACACCATATATTTT
D gene: -; V gene: TRBV7-2; clone size: -; J gene: TRBJ2-2; CDR3 protein: CASSYQGLNTGELFF; CDR3 DNA: TGTGCCAGCAGCTATCAGGGGCTGAACACCGGGGAGCTGTTTTTT
D gene: -; V gene: TRBV2; clone size: -; J gene: TRBJ2-1; CDR3 protein: CASRVFTGHTLTSSYNEQFF; CDR3 DNA: TGTGCCAGCAGGGTCTTTACGGGACATACTCTTACCAGTTCCTACAATGAGCAGTTCTTC
D gene: TRBD1; V gene: TRBV9; clone size: -; J gene: TRBJ2-7; CDR3 protein: CASSDLGVGQGGEQYF; CDR3 DNA: TGTGCCAGCAGCGACCTTGGTGTCGGACAGGGGGGCGAGCAGTACTTC
D gene: -; V gene: TRBV30; clone size: -; J gene: TRBJ1-1; CDR3 protein: CAWSANRATEAFF; CDR3 DNA: TGTGCCTGGAGTGCCAACAGGGCTACTGAAGCTTTCTTT
D gene: TRBD1; V gene: TRBV7-9; clone size: -; J gene: TRBJ2-6; CDR3 protein: CASSLGTGHAGANVLTF; CDR3 DNA: TGTGCCAGCAGCCTCGGGACAGGGCACGCTGGGGCCAACGTCCTGACTTTC
D gene: TRBD2; V gene: TRBV6-4; clone size: -; J gene: TRBJ2-3; CDR3 protein: CASSELGGFSTDTQYF; CDR3 DNA: TGTGCCAGCAGTGAACTGGGGGGGTTTAGCACAGATACGCAGTATTTT
D gene: TRBD1; V gene: TRBV9; clone size: -; J gene: TRBJ1-6; CDR3 protein: CASSVDRGDNSPLHF; CDR3 DNA: TGTGCCAGCAGCGTGGACAGGGGCGATAATTCACCCCTCCACTTT
D gene: TRBD2; V gene: TRBV7-8; clone size: -; J gene: TRBJ2-2; CDR3 protein: CASSFRTSGELFF; CDR3 DNA: TGTGCCAGCAGCTTTCGGACTAGCGGGGAGCTGTTTTTT